This T cell receptor beta chain was observed in a study of T-cell memory formation after mild COVID-19. The overall study: Across donors, TCR clusters were largely donor specific. Study results and limitations: The study detected some responding clones in pre-infection memory, suggesting cross-reactive memory joined.

This clonotype has a handful of counts. Its antigen is not known. From 5'RACE with constant-segment primers came TCR alpha and TCR beta cDNA libraries that carried sample barcodes and UMIs. TCRdb reprocessed the 5' RACE reads with MiXCR, giving one entry per CDR3 protein. The table has around 320,000 distinct CDR3 sequences, 25% to 30% seen once; the top ten hold approximately 13%. The origin of this receptor is an adult woman who had mild COVID-19 (a few samples of this study predate the infection). Cell type and time point are not known. Sequencing used PBMCs or a T cell subset sorted from them (not recorded which).

CDR3 sequence (DNA): TGTGCCAGCAGCGTAGACGTAAACACCGGGGAGCTGTTTTTT. Translating it yields CASSVDVNTGELFF. J is TRBJ2-2 and V is TRBV5-5; D is ambiguous. Per the germline V gene, CDR1 is SGHKS and CDR2 is YYEKEE (reference sequence). This CDR3 is 14 amino acids long. V lost 4 bases to trimming and J lost 2 bases, with 9 bases between them.